Presented here are 29 T cell receptor beta chains from one specimen sequenced in a study of T cell repertoires in cytomegalovirus infection. TCRdb re-derived calls from the reads in MiXCR, one entry per CDR3 protein. The top ten clones hold less than 15% of a sample with 750,000 to 900,000 distinct CDR3 sequences, about 29% of them seen once. No antigen has been assigned to these receptors. Sequenced material: cultured CD8+ T cells from PBMCs, taken from culture after CMV antigen stimulation. All receptors derive from a human donor in good health (CMV status not recorded). Some clones in this sample may be carry-over from other donors' samples.

This clonotype has a handful of counts. The chain carries TRBV4-3 and TRBJ1-1; weak D call: TRBD1 (5 bases). The CDR3 covers 14 residues. Germline V gene sequence: CDR1 LGHNA, CDR2 YSLEER. V lost 2 bases to trimming and J lost 5 bases, with 12 bases between them. This CDR3 reads CASSQSRVLTEAFF. For the CDR3, the DNA is TGCGCCAGCAGCCAATCCAGGGTTCTTACTGAAGCTTTCTTT.

This clonotype was counted only a few times. The chain's CDR3 is CASSQARGSPLHF. CDR3 coding DNA: TGCGCCAGCAGCCAAGCCCGAGGGTCACCCCTCCACTTT. The chain recombines TRBV4-1 with TRBJ1-6; D is undetermined. The CDR3 runs 13 residues. Germline V lookup: CDR1 MGHRA, CDR2 YSYEKL. Trimming left V 1 base short and J 10 bases short, with 8 bases between.

At least ten counts were recorded for this clonotype. An end of the junction differs from the germline gene, which may be a read error. This sequence joins TRBV12-3 or TRBV12-4 and TRBJ2-1, with 9 bases matching TRBD1. The CDR3 contains 16 residues. The CDR3 protein is CASRLVRDRESNEQFF. The CDR3 coding sequence is TGTGCCAGCAGATTAGTCCGGGACAGGGAGTCCAATGAGCAGTTCTTC.

The rearrangement joins TRBV12-3 or TRBV12-4 to TRBJ2-7, with D perhaps assigned TRBD1 or TRBD2 (5 bases each). The CDR3 runs 14 residues. V dropped 6 bases and J dropped 4 bases, with 16 bases sitting between them. CDR3 sequence reads: CASSERGDPYEQYF. CDR3 nucleotide sequence: TGTGCCAGCAGCGAGCGAGGGGACCCTTACGAGCAGTACTTC.

Only a few counts were recorded for this clonotype. The V gene is TRBV6-2 or TRBV6-3, the J gene TRBJ1-2; 9 nucleotides agree with TRBD1. This CDR3 spans 14 amino acids. Germline V CDR1 and CDR2: MNHEY, SVGEGT. After removal of 2 bases from V and 7 bases from J, the junction contained 5 bases not matched to a gene. The CDR3 DNA reads as TGTGCCAGCAGTTACCAGGACAGGGGTTCTGGCTACACCTTC. It specifies CASSYQDRGSGYTF.

The chain employs TRBV27 and TRBJ2-1; D is tentatively TRBD1 or TRBD2 (5 bases each). Germline loops: CDR1 MNHEY, CDR2 SMNVEV (reference sequence). V was shortened by 3 bases and J by 5 bases, with 17 bases between the two germline ends. The CDR3 spans 16 residues. DNA of the CDR3: TGTGCCAGCAGTTTCGGGGTAGTGGGGCCAAACAATGAGCAGTTCTTC. Its protein is CASSFGVVGPNNEQFF.

The chain uses TRBV2 and TRBJ2-7; D is perhaps TRBD2 (5 bases). The germline V gene encodes CDR1 SNHLY and CDR2 FYNNEI. V was trimmed by 4 bases and J by 0 bases, leaving 16 bases between them. This CDR3 region has 16 residues. The chain's CDR3 is CASSGLTGSSSYEQYF. The CDR3 DNA sequence: TGTGCCAGCAGTGGGCTGACGGGGTCTAGCTCCTACGAGCAGTACTTC.

The chain uses TRBV7-6 and TRBJ2-2; D possibly corresponds to TRBD2 (7 bases). Trimming took 5 bases from V and 3 from J, leaving 16 bases between them. Per the germline V gene, CDR1 is SGHVS and CDR2 is FNYEAQ. CDR3 length equals 16 residues. The CDR3 sequence: CASSTPSGGHTGELFF. CDR3 bases: TGTGCCAGCAGCACCCCCTCCGGGGGGCACACCGGGGAGCTGTTTTTT.

This sequence joins TRBV19 and TRBJ1-2; D is uncertain. Germline V gene data show CDR1 as LNHDA and CDR2 as SQIVND (reference sequence). CDR3 length: 13 residues. V shed 10 bases and J shed 2 bases, with 14 bases lying between them. CDR3 DNA sequence: TGTGCCACCCGACCCTCGGCGAACTATGGCTACACCTTC. Translating gives CATRPSANYGYTF.

The chain has TRBV15 and TRBJ2-7, with a possible D match to TRBD2 (6 bases). This CDR3 has 14 amino acids. In germline, CDR1 is LNHNV, CDR2 YYDKDF (reference sequence). Trimming took 2 bases from V and 7 from J, leaving 15 bases between them. CDR3 bases: TGTGCCACCAGCAGAACCGGGAGCCTAAGAGAGCAGTACGTC. The encoded protein is CATSRTGSLREQYV.

Turning to this clonotype: This may arise from a read error, as a much more abundant clone is one base away. J is TRBJ2-5 and V is TRBV7-2; 9 nucleotides agree with TRBD2. The V and J ends lost 8 bases and 5 bases, in that order; junction bases with no gene match: 12. The CDR3 loop spans 15 amino acids. The germline V gene has CDR1 SGHTA and CDR2 FQGNSA. The CDR3 protein is CASRPLAGGPETQYF. The CDR3 nucleotides are TGTGCCAGCCGCCCTCTGGCGGGGGGGCCTGAGACCCAGTACTTC.

The genes are TRBV6-6 and TRBJ2-1; weak D call: TRBD2 (6 bases). Germline values: CDR1 MNHNY, CDR2 SVGAGI (reference sequence). Trimming took 0 bases from V and 4 from J, leaving 10 bases between them. This CDR3 region has 15 residues. The CDR3 DNA sequence: TGTGCCAGCAGTTACTCGCGGGACGAGTACAATGAGCAGTTCTTC. Translated: CASSYSRDEYNEQFF.

This clonotype was observed many times. V and J are TRBV7-8 and TRBJ2-1; no clear D. This CDR3 spans 11 amino acids. The V end was cut by 6 bases, the J end by 7 bases, with 7 bases between. Germline CDR1 reads SGHVS; CDR2 reads FQNEAQ. The CDR3 protein is CASRSANEQFF. In DNA form, the CDR3 reads TGTGCCAGCAGGTCGGCGAATGAGCAGTTCTTC.

There are a few counts of this clonotype. V and J are TRBV12-3 or TRBV12-4 and TRBJ2-3; 8 nucleotides match TRBD2. After removal of 3 bases from V and 2 bases from J, the junction contained 4 bases not matched to a gene. The CDR3 consists of 15 residues. CDR3 residues: CASSFSGVHTDTQYF. The CDR3 coding sequence is TGTGCCAGCAGTTTTAGCGGGGTGCACACAGATACGCAGTATTTT.

The chain joins TRBV9 to TRBJ1-1; D perhaps matches TRBD1 (6 bases). The germline V gene has CDR1 SGDLS and CDR2 YYNGEE. Trimming pared 4 bases from V and 0 bases from J, leaving 13 bases between. This CDR3 contains 15 residues. In DNA form, the CDR3 reads TGTGCCAGCAGCCCGTGGGACACGCTGAACACTGAAGCTTTCTTT. Protein sequence: CASSPWDTLNTEAFF.

This chain joins TRBV7-6 and TRBJ1-1, with D hard to call. CDR1 is SGHVS and CDR2 is FNYEAQ in the germline V gene. Trimming pared 5 bases from V and 4 bases from J, leaving 11 bases between. The CDR3 sequence is 13 residues long. CDR3 sequence: CASSPIEPTEAFF. CDR3 DNA: TGTGCCAGCAGCCCCATCGAACCCACTGAAGCTTTCTTT.

The genes are TRBV24-1 and TRBJ2-1, with D unclear. Trimming pared 4 bases from V and 7 bases from J, leaving 16 bases between. CDR1 is KGHDR and CDR2 is SFDVKD in the germline V gene. The CDR3 is 15 amino acids. For the CDR3, the DNA is TGTGCCACCAGTGAGCCAGCCCTAGACTCGAATGAGCAGTTCTTC. As protein: CATSEPALDSNEQFF.

The chain couples TRBV11-2 to TRBJ1-1; D unclear. Trimming removed 2 bases at V and 4 bases at J, with 17 bases between. CDR1 is SGHAT and CDR2 is FQNNGV in the germline V gene. CDR3 length: 16 amino acids. CDR3 bases: TGTGCCAGCAGCTTATGGTCGAAGCGCCGCGCCACTGAAGCTTTCTTT. As protein: CASSLWSKRRATEAFF.

The rearrangement uses TRBV6-5 and TRBJ2-3; 10 bases line up with TRBD2. Germline V gene data show CDR1 as MNHEY and CDR2 as SVGAGI. The CDR3 loop spans 20 amino acids. V lost 2 bases to trimming and J lost 0 bases; unmatched junction nucleotides: 14. In nucleotides, the CDR3 is TGTGCCAGCAGTTACAAGTACTTTAGCGGGGGGCATTACAGCACAGATACGCAGTATTTT. Protein: CASSYKYFSGGHYSTDTQYF.

The genes are TRBV20-1 and TRBJ1-2; D call uncertain. Germline V gives CDR1 DFQATT, CDR2 SNEGSKA (reference sequence). Trimming stripped 0 bases from V and 0 bases from J, with 11 bases between. The CDR3 covers 15 residues. The CDR3 sequence is CSARDLEGPNYGYTF. CDR3 nucleotide sequence: TGCAGTGCTAGAGATCTGGAAGGTCCTAACTATGGCTACACCTTC.

The chain's CDR3 is CASSHGPNTGELFF. CDR3 sequence (DNA): TGTGCCAGCAGTCATGGGCCGAACACCGGGGAGCTGTTTTTT. The chain employs TRBV12-3 or TRBV12-4 and TRBJ2-2; D remains ambiguous. V dropped 5 bases and J dropped 0 bases, with 7 bases sitting between them. The CDR3 loop spans 14 amino acids.

The chain employs TRBV27 and TRBJ1-4; D is unresolved. This CDR3 comprises 14 residues. Per germline, CDR1 MNHEY and CDR2 SMNVEV (reference sequence). Deletions cut 2 bases from V and 0 bases from J, with 4 bases between. In DNA form, the CDR3 reads TGTGCCAGCAGTTTAGCTCCAACTAATGAAAAACTGTTTTTT. It yields the protein CASSLAPTNEKLFF.

The table lists this clonotype with many counts. J is TRBJ2-3 and V is TRBV7-2; 9 nucleotides align to TRBD2. The CDR3 covers 16 residues. With 4 bases clipped from V and 4 bases from J, the junction kept 9 bases outside the gene matches. Germline CDR1 and CDR2: SGHTA and FQGNSA. CDR3 DNA: TGTGCCAGCAGCTCTGGTCCTAGCGGGGTGGCAGATACGCAGTATTTT. It specifies CASSSGPSGVADTQYF. Together with reference TRBV7-2 and TRBJ2-3, the CDR3 gives the full variable domain: GAGVSQSPSNKVTEKGKDVELRCDPISGHTALYWYRQSLGQGLEFLIYFQGNSAPDKSGLPSDRFSAERTGGSVSTLTIQRTQQEDSAVYLCASSSGPSGVADTQYFGPGTRLTVL.

The CDR3 here is CASSFGQGSMEQFF. DNA of the CDR3: TGTGCCAGCAGCTTCGGACAGGGCTCCATGGAGCAGTTCTTC. V gene TRBV7-3 combines with J gene TRBJ2-1; TRBD1 matches at 8 bases. Germline CDR1 is SGHTA and CDR2 is FQGTGA. V was pared by 3 bases and J by 10 bases, with 8 bases of the junction left unmatched. This CDR3 spans 14 amino acids.

The sample holds many counts of this clonotype. The V call is TRBV6-1, the J call TRBJ2-7; weak D call: TRBD1 (5 bases). Per the germline V gene, CDR1 is MNHNS and CDR2 is SASEGT. V lost 1 base and J lost 6, with 13 bases in between. The CDR3 covers 14 residues. In DNA, the CDR3 is TGTGCCAGCAGTGAAGATAGGGGCATAGGCGAGCAGTACGTC. It encodes CASSEDRGIGEQYV.

This clonotype was seen a few times. The V call is TRBV27, the J call TRBJ2-3; D uncertain. The CDR3 runs 13 residues. V gave up 4 bases and J gave up 8 bases, with 13 bases separating them. Germline V gives CDR1 MNHEY, CDR2 SMNVEV (reference sequence). The CDR3 here is CASSSTMFSTQYF. As DNA, the CDR3 is TGTGCCAGCAGTTCCACTATGTTCAGTACGCAGTATTTT.

A few counts support this clonotype. J is TRBJ2-3 and V is TRBV4-2, with 8 bases matching TRBD2. The J segment lost 2 bases and the V segment lost 2 bases, leaving 6 bases of the junction unmatched. Germline CDR1 and CDR2: LGHNA and YNFKEQ. This CDR3 has 16 amino acids. In nucleotides, the CDR3 is TGTGCCAGCAGCCAACGAGCGGGGGAACCCACAGATACGCAGTATTTT. It translates to CASSQRAGEPTDTQYF.

The gene calls are TRBV5-4 and TRBJ2-5, with D possibly matching TRBD1 (5 bases). CDR1 is SGHNT, CDR2 YYREEE, per germline (reference sequence). The CDR3 loop spans 14 amino acids. V was pared by 1 base and J by 3 bases, with 10 bases between. CDR3 sequence: CASSLIDSKETQYF. CDR3 in DNA: TGTGCCAGCAGCTTGATAGACAGTAAAGAGACCCAGTACTTC.

The rearrangement uses TRBV12-3 or TRBV12-4 and TRBJ2-3, with D uncertain. Between the trimmed V and J ends, which lost 5 bases and 2 bases, there was a span of 8 bases. The CDR3 is 13 residues long. The CDR3 sequence: CASSGQYTDTQYF. The CDR3 DNA sequence: TGTGCCAGCAGTGGGCAGTACACAGATACGCAGTATTTT.